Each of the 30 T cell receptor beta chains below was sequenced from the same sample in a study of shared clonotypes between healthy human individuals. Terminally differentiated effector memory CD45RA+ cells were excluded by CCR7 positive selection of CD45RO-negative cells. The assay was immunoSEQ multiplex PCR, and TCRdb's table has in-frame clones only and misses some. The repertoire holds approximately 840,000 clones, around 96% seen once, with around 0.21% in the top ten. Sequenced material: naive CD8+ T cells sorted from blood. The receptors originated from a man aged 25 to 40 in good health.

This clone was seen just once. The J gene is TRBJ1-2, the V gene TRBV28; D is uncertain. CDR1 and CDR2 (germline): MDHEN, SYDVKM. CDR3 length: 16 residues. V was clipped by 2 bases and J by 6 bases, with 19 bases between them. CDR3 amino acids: CASSLSTGFDGNGYTF. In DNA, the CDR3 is TGTGCCAGCAGTTTAAGTACTGGGTTTGACGGTAATGGCTACACCTTC.

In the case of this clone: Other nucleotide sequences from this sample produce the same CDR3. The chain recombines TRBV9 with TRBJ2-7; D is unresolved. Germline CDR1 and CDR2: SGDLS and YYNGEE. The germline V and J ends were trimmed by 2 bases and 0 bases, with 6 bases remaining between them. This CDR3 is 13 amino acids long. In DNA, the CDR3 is TGTGCCAGCAGCGTGGACGGCTCCTACGAGCAGTACTTC. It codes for CASSVDGSYEQYF.

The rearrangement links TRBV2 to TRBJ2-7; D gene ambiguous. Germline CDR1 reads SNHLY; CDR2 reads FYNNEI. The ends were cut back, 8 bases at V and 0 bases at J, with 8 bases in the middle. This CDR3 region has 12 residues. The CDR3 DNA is TGTGCCAGCCTAACTGGCTCCTACGAGCAGTACTTC. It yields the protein CASLTGSYEQYF.

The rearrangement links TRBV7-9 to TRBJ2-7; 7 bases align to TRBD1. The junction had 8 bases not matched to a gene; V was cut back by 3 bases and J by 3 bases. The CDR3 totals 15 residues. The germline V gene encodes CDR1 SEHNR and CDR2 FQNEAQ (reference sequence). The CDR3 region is CASSFSDQGDYEQYF. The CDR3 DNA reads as TGTGCCAGCAGCTTTTCCGACCAGGGGGACTACGAGCAGTACTTC.

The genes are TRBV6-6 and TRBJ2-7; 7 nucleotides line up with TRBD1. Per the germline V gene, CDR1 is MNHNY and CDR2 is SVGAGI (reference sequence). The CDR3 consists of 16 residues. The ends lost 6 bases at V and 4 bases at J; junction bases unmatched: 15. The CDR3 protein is CASSDRVGYNSYEQYF. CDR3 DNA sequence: TGTGCCAGCAGCGACAGGGTGGGCTACAATTCTTACGAGCAGTACTTC.

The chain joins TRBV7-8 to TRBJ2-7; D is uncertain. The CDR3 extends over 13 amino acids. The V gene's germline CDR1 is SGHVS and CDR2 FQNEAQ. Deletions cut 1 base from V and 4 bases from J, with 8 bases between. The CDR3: CASSLGQLYEQYF. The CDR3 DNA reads TGTGCCAGCAGCTTAGGACAACTTTACGAGCAGTACTTC.

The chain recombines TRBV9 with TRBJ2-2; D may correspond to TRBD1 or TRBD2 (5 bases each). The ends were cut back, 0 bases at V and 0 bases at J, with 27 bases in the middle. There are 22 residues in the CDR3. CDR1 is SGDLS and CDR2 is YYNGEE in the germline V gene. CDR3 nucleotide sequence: TGTGCCAGCAGCGTAGCCCCTCACGGGACCCGGGATGGAAACTCGAACACCGGGGAGCTGTTTTTT. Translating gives CASSVAPHGTRDGNSNTGELFF.

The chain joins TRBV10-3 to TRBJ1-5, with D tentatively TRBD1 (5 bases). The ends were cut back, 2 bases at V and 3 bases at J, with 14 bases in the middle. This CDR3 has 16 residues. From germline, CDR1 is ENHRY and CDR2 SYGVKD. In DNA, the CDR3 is TGTGCCATCAGTGAGGAAGATGGGGCAGACAATCAGCCCCAGCATTTT. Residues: CAISEEDGADNQPQHF.

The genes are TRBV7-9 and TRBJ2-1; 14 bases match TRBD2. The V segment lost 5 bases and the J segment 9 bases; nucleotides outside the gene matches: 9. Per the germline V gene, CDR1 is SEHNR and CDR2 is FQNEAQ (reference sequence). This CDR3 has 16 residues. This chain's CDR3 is CASSRLAGGSVFEQFF. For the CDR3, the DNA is TGTGCCAGCAGCCGACTAGCGGGAGGGTCTGTTTTTGAGCAGTTCTTC.

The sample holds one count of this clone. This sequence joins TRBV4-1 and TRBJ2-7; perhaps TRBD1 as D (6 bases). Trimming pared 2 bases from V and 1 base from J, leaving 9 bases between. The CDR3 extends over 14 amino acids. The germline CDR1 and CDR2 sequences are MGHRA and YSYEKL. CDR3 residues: CASSQNQGSYEQYF. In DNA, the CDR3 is TGCGCCAGCAGCCAAAACCAGGGGTCCTACGAGCAGTACTTC.

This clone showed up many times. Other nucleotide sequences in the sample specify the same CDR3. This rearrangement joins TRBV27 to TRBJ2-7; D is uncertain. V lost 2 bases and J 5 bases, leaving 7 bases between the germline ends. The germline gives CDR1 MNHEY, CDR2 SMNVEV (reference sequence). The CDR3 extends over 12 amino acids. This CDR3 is CASSLIGDEQYF. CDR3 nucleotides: TGTGCCAGCAGTTTAATAGGAGACGAGCAGTACTTC.

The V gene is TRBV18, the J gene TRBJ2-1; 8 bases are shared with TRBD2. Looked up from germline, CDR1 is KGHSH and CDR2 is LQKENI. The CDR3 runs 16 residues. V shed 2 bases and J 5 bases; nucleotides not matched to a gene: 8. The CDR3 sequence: CASSPKRERAHNEQFF. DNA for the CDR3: TGTGCCAGCTCACCAAAGCGGGAGAGGGCCCACAATGAGCAGTTCTTC.

In DNA form, the CDR3 reads TGTGCCAGAAGACAGGGGCCGCAGTTCTTC. This encodes CARRQGPQFF. The chain has TRBV2 and TRBJ2-1, with 8 bases identical to TRBD1. CDR1 is SNHLY and CDR2 is FYNNEI in the germline V gene. CDR3 length equals 10 residues. After removal of 9 bases from V and 12 bases from J, the junction contained 4 bases not matched to a gene. Full variable domain (rest looked up from reference TRBV2 and TRBJ2-1): EPEVTQTPSHQVTQMGQEVILRCVPISNHLYFYWYRQILGQKVEFLVSFYNNEISEKSEIFDDQFSVERPDGSNFTLKIRSTKLEDSAMYFCARRQGPQFFGPGTRLTVL.

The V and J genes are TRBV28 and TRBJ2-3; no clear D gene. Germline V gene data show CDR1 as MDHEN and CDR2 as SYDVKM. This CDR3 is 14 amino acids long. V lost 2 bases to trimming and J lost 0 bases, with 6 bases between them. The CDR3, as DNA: TGTGCCAGCAGTTTAGTCACTAGCACAGATACGCAGTATTTT. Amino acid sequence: CASSLVTSTDTQYF.

Written as DNA, the CDR3 is TGTGCCAGCAGCTTAGGGGAAGGGTTCTCCTACGAGCAGTACTTC. Translation gives CASSLGEGFSYEQYF. The chain is built from TRBV7-6 and TRBJ2-7; D is unresolved. Germline lookup yields CDR1 SGHVS and CDR2 FNYEAQ. Trimming shortened V by 1 base and J by 0 bases, and 10 bases separated the two germline ends. CDR3 size: 15 residues.

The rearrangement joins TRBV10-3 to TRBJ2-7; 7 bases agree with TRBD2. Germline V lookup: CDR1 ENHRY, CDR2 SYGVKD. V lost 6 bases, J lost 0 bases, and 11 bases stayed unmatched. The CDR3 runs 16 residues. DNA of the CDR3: TGTGCCATCAGGTCGGGTCTAGCGGAACACTCCTACGAGCAGTACTTC. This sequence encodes CAIRSGLAEHSYEQYF.

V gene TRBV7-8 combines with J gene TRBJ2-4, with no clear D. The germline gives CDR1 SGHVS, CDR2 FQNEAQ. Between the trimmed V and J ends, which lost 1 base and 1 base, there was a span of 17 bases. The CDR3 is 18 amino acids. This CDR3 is CASSLVAGGIPAKNIQYF. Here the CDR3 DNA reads TGTGCCAGCAGCTTAGTGGCAGGCGGCATCCCCGCCAAAAACATTCAGTACTTC.

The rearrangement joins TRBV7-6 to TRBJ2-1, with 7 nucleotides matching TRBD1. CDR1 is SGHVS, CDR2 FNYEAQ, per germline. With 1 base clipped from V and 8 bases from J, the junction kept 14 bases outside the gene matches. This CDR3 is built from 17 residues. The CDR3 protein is CASSLVGPQGVRHEQFF. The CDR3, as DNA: TGTGCCAGCAGCTTAGTGGGGCCCCAGGGGGTTCGGCATGAGCAGTTCTTC.

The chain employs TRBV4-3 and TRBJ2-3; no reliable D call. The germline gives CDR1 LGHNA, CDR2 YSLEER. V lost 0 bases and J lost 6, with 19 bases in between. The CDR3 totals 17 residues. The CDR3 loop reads CASSQELTAYVRDTQYF. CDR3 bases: TGCGCCAGCAGCCAAGAATTGACGGCATATGTAAGGGATACGCAGTATTTT.

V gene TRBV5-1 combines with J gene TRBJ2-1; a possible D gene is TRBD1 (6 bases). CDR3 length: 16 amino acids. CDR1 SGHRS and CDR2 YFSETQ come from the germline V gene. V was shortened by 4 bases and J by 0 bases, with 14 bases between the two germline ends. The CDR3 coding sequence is TGCGCCAGCAGCAGCTACAGGGCAAACTCCTACAATGAGCAGTTCTTC. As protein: CASSSYRANSYNEQFF.

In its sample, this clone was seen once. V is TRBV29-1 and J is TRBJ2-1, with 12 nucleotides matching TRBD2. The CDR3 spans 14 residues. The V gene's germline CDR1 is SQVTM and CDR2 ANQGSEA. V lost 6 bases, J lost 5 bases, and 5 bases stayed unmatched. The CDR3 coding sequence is TGCAGCGTACCGGGACTAGCGGGTAACAATGAGCAGTTCTTC. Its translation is CSVPGLAGNNEQFF.

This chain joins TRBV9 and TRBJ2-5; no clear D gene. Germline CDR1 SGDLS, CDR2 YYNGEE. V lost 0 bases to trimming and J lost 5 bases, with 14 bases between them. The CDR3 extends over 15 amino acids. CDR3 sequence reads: CASSVVGIPQETQYF. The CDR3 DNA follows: TGTGCCAGCAGCGTAGTAGGGATCCCCCAGGAGACCCAGTACTTC.

CDR3 loop: CASSEFLVSYEQYF. The CDR3, as DNA: TGTGCCAGCAGTGAATTTCTGGTCTCCTACGAGCAGTACTTC. The chain recombines TRBV6-4 with TRBJ2-7; D uncertain. V dropped 3 bases and J dropped 0 bases, with 9 bases sitting between them. There are 14 residues in the CDR3. Germline CDR1 MRHNA, CDR2 SNTAGT.

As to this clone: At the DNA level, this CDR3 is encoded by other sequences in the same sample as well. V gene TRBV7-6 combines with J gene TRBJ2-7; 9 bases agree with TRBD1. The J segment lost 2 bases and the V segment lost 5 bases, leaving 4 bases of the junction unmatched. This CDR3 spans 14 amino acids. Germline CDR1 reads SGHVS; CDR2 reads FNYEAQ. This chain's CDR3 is CASSPGTGPYEQYF. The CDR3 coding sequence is TGTGCCAGCAGCCCAGGGACAGGGCCCTACGAGCAGTACTTC.

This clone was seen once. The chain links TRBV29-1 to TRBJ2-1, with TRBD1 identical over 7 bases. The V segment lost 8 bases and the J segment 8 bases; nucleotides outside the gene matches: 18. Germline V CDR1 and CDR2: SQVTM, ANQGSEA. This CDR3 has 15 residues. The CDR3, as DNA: TGCAGCAAAGGAACCCGGGACAGTAGACCCGATGAGCAGTTCTTC. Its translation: CSKGTRDSRPDEQFF.

CDR3 sequence: CASSVGNHEQYF. The CDR3 DNA reads as TGTGCCAGCAGCGTAGGGAACCACGAGCAGTACTTC. The rearrangement uses TRBV9 and TRBJ2-7; D gene uncertain. There are 12 residues in the CDR3. CDR1 is SGDLS and CDR2 is YYNGEE in the germline V gene. With 0 bases removed from V and 5 bases from J, the gap between germline ends came to 6 bases. The full variable domain, with the rest looked up from reference TRBV9 and TRBJ2-7, is DSGVTQTPKHLITATGQRVTLRCSPRSGDLSVYWYQQSLDQGLQFLIQYYNGEERAKGNILERFSAQQFPDLHSELNLSSLELGDSALYFCASSVGNHEQYFGPGTRLTVT.

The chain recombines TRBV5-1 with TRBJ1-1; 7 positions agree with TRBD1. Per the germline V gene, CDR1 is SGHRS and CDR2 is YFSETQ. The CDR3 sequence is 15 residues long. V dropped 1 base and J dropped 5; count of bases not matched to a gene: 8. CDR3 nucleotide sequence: TGCGCCAGCAGCTTGCCGGTTACAGGGGATACTGAAGCTTTCTTT. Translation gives CASSLPVTGDTEAFF.

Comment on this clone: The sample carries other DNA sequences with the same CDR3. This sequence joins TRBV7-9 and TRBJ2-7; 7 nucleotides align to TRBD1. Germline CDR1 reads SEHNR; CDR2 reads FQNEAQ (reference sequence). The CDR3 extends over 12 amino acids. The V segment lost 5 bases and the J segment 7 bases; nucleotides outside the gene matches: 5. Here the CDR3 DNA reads TGTGCCAGCAGCGCGACAGGGTATGAGCAGTACTTC. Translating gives CASSATGYEQYF.

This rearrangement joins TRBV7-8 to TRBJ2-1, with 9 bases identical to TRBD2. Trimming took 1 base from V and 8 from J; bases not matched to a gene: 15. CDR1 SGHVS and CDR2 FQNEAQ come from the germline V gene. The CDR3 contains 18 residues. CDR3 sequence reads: CASSLVRPGGRALDEQFF. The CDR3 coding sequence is TGTGCCAGCAGCTTAGTACGGCCGGGCGGGAGGGCATTGGATGAGCAGTTCTTC.

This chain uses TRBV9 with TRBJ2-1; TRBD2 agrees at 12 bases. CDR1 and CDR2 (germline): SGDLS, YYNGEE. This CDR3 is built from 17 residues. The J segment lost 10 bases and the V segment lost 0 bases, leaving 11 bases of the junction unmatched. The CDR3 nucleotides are TGTGCCAGCAGCGTAGAGGGCTCTAGACTAGCGGGAGACGAGCAGTTCTTC. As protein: CASSVEGSRLAGDEQFF.